The subject of this entry is one T cell receptor (beta chain). The antigen remains undetermined. These data originate in a study of a mutant IDH1 vaccine in newly diagnosed glioma. Study details: The V12 visit happened in week 35, and the V13 visit happened in week 47.

Documented time point: week 47, end of study. Vaccination used 300 ug of mutant IDH1 20-mer peptide per dose, with topical imiquimod. V lost 1 base to trimming and J lost 1 base, with 8 bases between them. The germline gives CDR1 LNHDA, CDR2 SQIVND (reference sequence). CDR3 length equals 14 residues. Study results and caveats: The occurrence of vaccine-induced immune responses was seen in over 85% of patients.

Only in-frame clones appear in the TCRdb table, and some are missing; sequencing was by immunoSEQ multiplex PCR. The sample lists tens of thousands of clones, 65% to 80% occurring once. This receptor was taken from a man aged 35-49 years with glioma. This material consisted of PBMCs, taken from a glioma patient whose treatment included an IDH1 peptide vaccine. The chain uses TRBV19 and TRBJ2-7; D gene uncertain. CDR3 coding DNA: TGTGCCAGTAGTATAGGCGGATTTTCCTACGAGCAGTACTTC. Translating gives CASSIGGFSYEQYF.